This TCR beta chain is drawn from a study of graft-versus-host responses after intestinal transplantation. There are a few counts of this clone. Its antigen is unidentified. The table came from immunoSEQ multiplex PCR; TCRdb's copy has only in-frame clones and leaves some out. Of around 97,000 clones in the sample, 91% are singletons; the top ten hold around 0.2%. With 4 bases clipped from V and 0 bases from J, the junction kept 4 bases outside the gene matches. CDR1 and CDR2 from the germline V gene are LNHDA and SQIVND (reference sequence). The CDR3 is 15 residues long. The sample was unstimulated CD4+ T cells sorted from spleen or lymph node cells, taken before transplant. This clonotype originated in a human donor who was the organ donor for an intestinal transplant. This rearrangement joins TRBV19 to TRBJ2-3, with 7 bases aligning to TRBD2. For the CDR3, the DNA is TGTGCCAGTAGTAGGGAGGGGACTAGCACAGATACGCAGTATTTT. Translated, it gives CASSREGTSTDTQYF.